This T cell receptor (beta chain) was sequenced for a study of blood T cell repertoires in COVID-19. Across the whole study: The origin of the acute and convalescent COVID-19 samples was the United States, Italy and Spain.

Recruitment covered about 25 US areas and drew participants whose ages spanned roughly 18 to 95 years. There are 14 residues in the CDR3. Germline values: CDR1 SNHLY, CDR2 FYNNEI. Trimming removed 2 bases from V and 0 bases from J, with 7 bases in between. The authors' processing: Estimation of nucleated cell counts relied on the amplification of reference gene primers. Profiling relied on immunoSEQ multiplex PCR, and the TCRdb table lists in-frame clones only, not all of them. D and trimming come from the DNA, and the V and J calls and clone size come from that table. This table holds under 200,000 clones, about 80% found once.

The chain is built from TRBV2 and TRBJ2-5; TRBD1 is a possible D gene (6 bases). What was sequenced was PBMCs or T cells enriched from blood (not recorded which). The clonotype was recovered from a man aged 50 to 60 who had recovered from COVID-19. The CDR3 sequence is CASSEQGYQETQYF. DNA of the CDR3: TGTGCCAGCAGTGAACAGGGGTACCAAGAGACCCAGTACTTC.